The rows below give T cell receptor beta chains drawn from one sample of a study of blood T cell repertoires in COVID-19. Clones were sequenced by immunoSEQ multiplex PCR, and TCRdb holds only the in-frame ones, with some missing. The sample records fewer than 300,000 clones, approximately 91% being singletons. Sequencing was carried out using peripheral blood. The receptors derive from a woman aged 25-40 years with COVID-19, enrolled during active disease. Both conserved end residues are part of each CDR3. The D gene is left open where the match is weak. Only part of the rows carry a size: once, few, many, or a class if the clone is expanded.

.	TRBV5-6	TRBD2	TRBJ2-1	TGTGCCAGCAGCTTGAGGCTAGCGGGTTTATACAATGAGCAGTTCTTC	CASSLRLAGLYNEQFF
.	TRBV29-1	.	TRBJ1-2	TGCAGCGTTGAAGACAGGGGCTGGGGTGGCTACACCTTC	CSVEDRGWGGYTF
.	TRBV14	TRBD1	TRBJ1-2	TGTGCCAGCAGCCCCCTTCGGCAGACAGGGAATAACTATGGCTACACCTTC	CASSPLRQTGNNYGYTF
.	TRBV7-2	.	TRBJ1-1	TGTGCCAGCAGCTTAACACGAGGTATGACTGAAGCTTTCTTT	CASSLTRGMTEAFF
.	TRBV10-1	.	TRBJ2-1	TGCGCCAGCAGTGACCGTTACAATGAGCAGTTCTTC	CASSDRYNEQFF
.	TRBV19	TRBD2	TRBJ2-1	TGTGCCAGTAGTATGGATAGCGGGGCCAATGAGCAGTTCTTC	CASSMDSGANEQFF
.	TRBV6-5	.	TRBJ1-5	TGTGCCAGCAGTTACTCGCAGGCTAGCAATCAGCCCCAGCATTTT	CASSYSQASNQPQHF
.	TRBV5-1	TRBD2	TRBJ2-5	TGCGCCAGCAGGCGTTCCGGGACTAGTGAGGAGACCCAGTACTTC	CASRRSGTSEETQYF
.	TRBV6-1	TRBD1	TRBJ1-5	TGTGCCAGCAGTGACGCGCAGGGGGTAATGCCCCAGCATTTT	CASSDAQGVMPQHF
.	TRBV6-5	TRBD1	TRBJ2-1	TGTGCCAGCAGTTCGATACAGGGGCCATACAATGAGCAGTTCTTC	CASSSIQGPYNEQFF
.	TRBV5-1	TRBD2	TRBJ2-1	TGCGCCAGCAGCGTACTGGCGGGACTAGCGGCCAATGAGCAGTTCTTC	CASSVLAGLAANEQFF
.	TRBV7-9	TRBD2	TRBJ2-7	TGTGCCAGCAGCTTAGATAGCGGGAGTAATTACGAGCAGTACTTC	CASSLDSGSNYEQYF
.	TRBV10-3	TRBD2	TRBJ2-1	TGTGCCATCATGCGAACCAGCGGGAGCTACAATGAGCAGTTCTTC	CAIMRTSGSYNEQFF
.	TRBV27	.	TRBJ1-1	TGTGCCAGCAGTTCCTTGGCGAACACTGAAGCTTTCTTT	CASSSLANTEAFF
.	TRBV14	TRBD1	TRBJ1-1	TGTGCCAGCAGCCGGAGGGACAGGGCCACTGAAGCTTTCTTT	CASSRRDRATEAFF
.	TRBV7-3	.	TRBJ2-4	TGTGCCAGGGGGGGTAGGTCAGTCCTAGCCAAAAACATTCAGTACTTC	CARGGRSVLAKNIQYF
.	TRBV7-9	TRBD2	TRBJ2-2	TGTGCCAGCAGCTTAGATCCCTCGTCGTGGCGGGAGATCGGGGAGCTGTTTTTT	CASSLDPSSWREIGELFF
few	TRBV5-1	TRBD2	TRBJ2-6	TGCGCCAGCAGCTTGGAGCGGGGCGGGAGGAGCTCTGGGGCCAACGTCCTGACTTTC	CASSLERGGRSSGANVLTF
once	TRBV29-1	.	TRBJ2-2	TGCAGCGTTGATGCGGGCAACACCGGGGAGCTGTTTTTT	CSVDAGNTGELFF
few	TRBV14	.	TRBJ1-6	TGTGCCAGCAGCCAAGACAGGGGTAATTCACCCCTCCACTTT	CASSQDRGNSPLHF
.	TRBV7-3	TRBD2	TRBJ2-3	TGTGCCAGCAGCTTGACTAGCGGGACAGATACGCAGTATTTT	CASSLTSGTDTQYF
.	TRBV7-9	.	TRBJ1-6	TGTGCCAGCAGCTTAGGTGACAGAGCAAATTCACCCCTCCACTTT	CASSLGDRANSPLHF
.	TRBV30	TRBD1	TRBJ1-1	TGTGCCTGGACCACAGGGGCGAACACTGAAGCTTTCTTT	CAWTTGANTEAFF
.	TRBV18	.	TRBJ2-4	TGTGCCAGCTCAACCCTGGGAGGGACACTAGCCATTCAGTACTTC	CASSTLGGTLAIQYF
.	TRBV19	TRBD2	TRBJ2-2	TGTGCCAGTAGTGCTCCGGGACTAGCGGACACCGGGGAGCTGTTTTTT	CASSAPGLADTGELFF
.	TRBV27	TRBD2	TRBJ2-3	TGTGCCAGCAGTTCGGGAGGGGCCACAGATACGCAGTATTTT	CASSSGGATDTQYF
.	TRBV5-1	.	TRBJ1-6	TGCGCCAGCAGCTTTTCCGGGAGCAATAATTCACCCCTCCACTTT	CASSFSGSNNSPLHF
.	TRBV2	TRBD1	TRBJ2-3	TGTGCCAGCAGTGAAGACAGGGGGCTTACAGATACGCAGTATTTT	CASSEDRGLTDTQYF
.	TRBV11-3	TRBD2	TRBJ2-1	TGTGCCAGCAGCTTTAGCTCGGTCGGGACTAGCGGGTCCGATGAGCAGTTCTTC	CASSFSSVGTSGSDEQFF
.	TRBV10-2	.	TRBJ1-1	TGCGCCAGCAGTGACCGGAACACTGAAGCTTTCTTT	CASSDRNTEAFF
once	TRBV7-9	.	TRBJ1-2	TGTGCCAGCAATCGGGGGCGGGAGAGTGGCTACACCTTC	CASNRGRESGYTF
.	TRBV24-1	TRBD2	TRBJ2-2	TGTGCCACCAGTGACCCAGGACTAGCGGGAGGCACCGGGGAGCTGTTTTTT	CATSDPGLAGGTGELFF
.	TRBV5-1	.	TRBJ2-1	TGCGCCAGCAGCTTGAGCCTAGCGATGGGCAATGAGCAGTTCTTC	CASSLSLAMGNEQFF
.	TRBV20-1	.	TRBJ1-3	TGCAGTGCTAGTCCGAGACAGGTGGGGAACACCATATATTTT	CSASPRQVGNTIYF
.	TRBV19	.	TRBJ1-2	TGTGCCAGTAGTGGGGCAGTTCAATACTATGGCTACACCTTC	CASSGAVQYYGYTF
.	TRBV2	.	TRBJ1-4	TGTGCCAGCAGTGGGCCAATACAGGCGACTAATGAAAAACTGTTTTTT	CASSGPIQATNEKLFF
.	TRBV27	TRBD1	TRBJ1-5	TGTGCCAGCAGCCCACAGGGGGTCAATCAGCCCCAGCATTTT	CASSPQGVNQPQHF
.	TRBV4-1	TRBD2	TRBJ2-1	TGCGCCAGCAGCCAAGGGGTGGGTAGCGGGAGCCGTTTGAATGAGCAGTTCTTC	CASSQGVGSGSRLNEQFF
.	TRBV3-1/TRBV3-2	.	TRBJ2-7	TGTGCCAGCAGCCAAGAACGAGCGTCCGAGCAGTACTTC	CASSQERASEQYF
.	TRBV7-9	TRBD1	TRBJ2-3	TGTGCCAGCAGCCATGACAGGGACCCAGATACGCAGTATTTT	CASSHDRDPDTQYF
few	TRBV19	.	TRBJ1-1	TGTGCCAGTAGTCACACGGGGAACACTGAAGCTTTCTTT	CASSHTGNTEAFF
.	TRBV19	TRBD1	TRBJ2-7	TGTGCCAGTAGTGCGAGACAGGGGAACCACGAGCAGTACTTC	CASSARQGNHEQYF
.	TRBV5-6	TRBD1	TRBJ1-2	TGTGCCAGCAGTACCGGGACAGGGGGCCGAGGCTACACCTTC	CASSTGTGGRGYTF
.	TRBV7-2	TRBD1	TRBJ2-1	TGTGCCAGCAGCTACCGGACAGGGCCAAATGAGCAGTTCTTC	CASSYRTGPNEQFF
.	TRBV5-1	.	TRBJ1-1	TGCGCCAGCAGCCCTCAGGGAGGGACTGAAGCTTTCTTT	CASSPQGGTEAFF